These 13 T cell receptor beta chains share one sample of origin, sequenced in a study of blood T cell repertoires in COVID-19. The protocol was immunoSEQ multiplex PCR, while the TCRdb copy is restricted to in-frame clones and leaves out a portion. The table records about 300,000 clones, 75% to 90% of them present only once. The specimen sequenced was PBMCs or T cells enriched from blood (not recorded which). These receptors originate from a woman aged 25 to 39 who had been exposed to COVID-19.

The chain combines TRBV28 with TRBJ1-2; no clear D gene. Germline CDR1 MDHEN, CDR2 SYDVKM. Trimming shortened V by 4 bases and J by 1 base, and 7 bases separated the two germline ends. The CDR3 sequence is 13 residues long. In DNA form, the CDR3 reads TGTGCCAGCAGTTCAAACAGTAACTATGGCTACACCTTC. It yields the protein CASSSNSNYGYTF.

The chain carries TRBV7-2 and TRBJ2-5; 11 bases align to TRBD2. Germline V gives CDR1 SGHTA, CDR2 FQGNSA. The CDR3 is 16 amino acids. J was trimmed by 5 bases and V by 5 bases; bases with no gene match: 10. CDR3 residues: CASSRDSGRAWETQYF. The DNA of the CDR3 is TGTGCCAGCAGCCGGGATAGCGGGAGGGCCTGGGAGACCCAGTACTTC.

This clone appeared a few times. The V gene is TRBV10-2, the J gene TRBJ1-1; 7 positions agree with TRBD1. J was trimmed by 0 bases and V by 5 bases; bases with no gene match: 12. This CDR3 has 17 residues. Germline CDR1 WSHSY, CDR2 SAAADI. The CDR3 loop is CASSSTGTALMNTEAFF. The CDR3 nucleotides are TGCGCCAGCAGTTCAACCGGGACAGCGCTTATGAACACTGAAGCTTTCTTT.

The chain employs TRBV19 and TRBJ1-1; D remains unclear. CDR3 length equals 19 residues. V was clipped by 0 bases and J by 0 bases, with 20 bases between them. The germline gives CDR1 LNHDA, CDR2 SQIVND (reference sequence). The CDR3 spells CASSIEEARAGGMNTEAFF. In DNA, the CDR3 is TGTGCCAGTAGTATAGAGGAAGCGCGGGCAGGAGGGATGAACACTGAAGCTTTCTTT.

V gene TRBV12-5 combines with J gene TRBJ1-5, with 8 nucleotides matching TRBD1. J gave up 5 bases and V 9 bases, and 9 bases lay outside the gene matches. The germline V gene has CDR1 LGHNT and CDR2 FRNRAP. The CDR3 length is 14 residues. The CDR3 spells CASGTVTGDQPQHF. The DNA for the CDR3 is TGTGCTAGCGGGACAGTGACAGGGGATCAGCCCCAGCATTTT.

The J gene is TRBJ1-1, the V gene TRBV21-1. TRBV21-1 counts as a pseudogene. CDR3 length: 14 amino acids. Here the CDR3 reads CASSPGGMGTEAFF. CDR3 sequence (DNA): TGTGCCAGCAGCCCCGGGGGGATGGGCACTGAAGCTTTCTTT.

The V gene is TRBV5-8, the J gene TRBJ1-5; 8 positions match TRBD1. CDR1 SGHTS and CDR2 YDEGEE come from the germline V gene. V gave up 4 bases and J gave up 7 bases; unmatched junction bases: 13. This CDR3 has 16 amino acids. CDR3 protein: CASSQSPPTGGQPQHF. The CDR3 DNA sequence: TGTGCCAGCAGCCAGTCGCCACCTACAGGGGGGCAGCCCCAGCATTTT.

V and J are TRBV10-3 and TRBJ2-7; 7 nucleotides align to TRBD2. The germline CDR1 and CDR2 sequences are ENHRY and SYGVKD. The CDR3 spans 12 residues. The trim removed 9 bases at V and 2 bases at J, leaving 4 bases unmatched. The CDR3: CAISSGAYEQYF. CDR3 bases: TGTGCCATTTCTAGCGGAGCCTACGAGCAGTACTTC.

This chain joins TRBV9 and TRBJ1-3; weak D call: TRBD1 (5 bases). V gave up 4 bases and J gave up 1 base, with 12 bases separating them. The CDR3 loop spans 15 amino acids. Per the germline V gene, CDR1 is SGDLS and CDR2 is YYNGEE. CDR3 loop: CASSYAGESGNTIYF. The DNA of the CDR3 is TGTGCCAGCAGCTATGCGGGGGAATCTGGAAACACCATATATTTT. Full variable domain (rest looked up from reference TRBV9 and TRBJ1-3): DSGVTQTPKHLITATGQRVTLRCSPRSGDLSVYWYQQSLDQGLQFLIQYYNGEERAKGNILERFSAQQFPDLHSELNLSSLELGDSALYFCASSYAGESGNTIYFGEGSWLTVV.

Here the CDR3 DNA reads TGTGCCAGCTCACGCACAGGGGGCCGACCCCCTACCGGGGAGCTGTTTTTT. This encodes CASSRTGGRPPTGELFF. The genes are TRBV18 and TRBJ2-2; 9 bases map to TRBD1. The CDR3 loop spans 17 amino acids. V shed 4 bases and J 5 bases; nucleotides not matched to a gene: 11. Germline V CDR1 and CDR2: KGHSH, LQKENI.

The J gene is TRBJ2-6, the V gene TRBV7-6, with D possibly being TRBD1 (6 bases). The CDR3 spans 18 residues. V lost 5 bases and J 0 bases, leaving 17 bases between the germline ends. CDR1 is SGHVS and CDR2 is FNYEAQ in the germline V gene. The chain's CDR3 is CASSTRRTAISGANVLTF. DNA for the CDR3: TGTGCCAGCAGCACCCGACGGACAGCCATCTCTGGGGCCAACGTCCTGACTTTC.

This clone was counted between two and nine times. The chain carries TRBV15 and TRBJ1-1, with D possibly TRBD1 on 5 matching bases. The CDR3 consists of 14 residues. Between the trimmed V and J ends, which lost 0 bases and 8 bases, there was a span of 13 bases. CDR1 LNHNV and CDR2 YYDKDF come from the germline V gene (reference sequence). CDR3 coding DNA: TGTGCCACCAGCAGAGATCCCAGGGCGGCCGAAGCTTTCTTT. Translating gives CATSRDPRAAEAFF.

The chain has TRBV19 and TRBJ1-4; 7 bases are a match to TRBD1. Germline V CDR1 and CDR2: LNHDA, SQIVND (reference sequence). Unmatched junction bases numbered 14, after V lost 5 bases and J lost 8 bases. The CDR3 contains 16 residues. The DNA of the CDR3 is TGTGCCAGTAGTTCGTGGAAACAGGGGATTCAGGAAAAACTGTTTTTT. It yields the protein CASSSWKQGIQEKLFF.